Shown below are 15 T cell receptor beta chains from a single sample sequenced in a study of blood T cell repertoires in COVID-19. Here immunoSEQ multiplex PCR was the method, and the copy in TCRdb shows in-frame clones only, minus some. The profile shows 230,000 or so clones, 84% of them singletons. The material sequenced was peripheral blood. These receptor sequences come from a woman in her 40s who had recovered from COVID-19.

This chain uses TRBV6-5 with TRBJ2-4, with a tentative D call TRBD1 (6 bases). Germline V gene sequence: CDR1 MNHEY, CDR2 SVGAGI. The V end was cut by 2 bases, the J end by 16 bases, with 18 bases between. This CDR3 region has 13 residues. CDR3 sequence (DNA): TGTGCCAGCAGTTACACCCACCGGGACAAGAAATACTTC. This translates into CASSYTHRDKKYF.

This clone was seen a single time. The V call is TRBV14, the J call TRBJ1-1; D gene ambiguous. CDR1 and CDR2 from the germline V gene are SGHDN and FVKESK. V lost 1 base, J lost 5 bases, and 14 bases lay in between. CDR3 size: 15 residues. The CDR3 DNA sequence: TGTGCCAGCAGCCAAGGTCGTCGTATTCGGACTGAAGCTTTCTTT. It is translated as CASSQGRRIRTEAFF. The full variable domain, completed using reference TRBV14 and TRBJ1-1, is EAGVTQFPSHSVIEKGQTVTLRCDPISGHDNLYWYRRVMGKEIKFLLHFVKESKQDESGMPNNRFLAERTGGTYSTLKVQPAELEDSGVYFCASSQGRRIRTEAFFGQGTRLTVV.

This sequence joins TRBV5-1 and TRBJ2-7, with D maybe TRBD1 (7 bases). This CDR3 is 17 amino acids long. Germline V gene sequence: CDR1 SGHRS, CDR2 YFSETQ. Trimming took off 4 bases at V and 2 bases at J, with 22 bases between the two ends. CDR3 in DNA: TGCGCCAGCAGCCAAGGCCCTTCAGGGGGGCTCACCTACGAGCAGTACTTC. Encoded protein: CASSQGPSGGLTYEQYF.

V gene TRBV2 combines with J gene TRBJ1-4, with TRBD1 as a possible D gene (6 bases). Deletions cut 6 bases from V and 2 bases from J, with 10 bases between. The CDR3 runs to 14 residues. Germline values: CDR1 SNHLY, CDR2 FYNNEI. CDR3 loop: CASSRDTTNEKLFF. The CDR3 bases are TGTGCCAGCAGCCGGGACACCACTAATGAAAAACTGTTTTTT.

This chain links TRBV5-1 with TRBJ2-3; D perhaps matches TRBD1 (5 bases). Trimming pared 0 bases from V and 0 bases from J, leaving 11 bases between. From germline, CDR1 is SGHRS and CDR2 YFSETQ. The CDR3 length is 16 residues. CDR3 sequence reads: CASSLGEGVSTDTQYF. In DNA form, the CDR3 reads TGCGCCAGCAGCTTGGGGGAAGGGGTGAGCACAGATACGCAGTATTTT.

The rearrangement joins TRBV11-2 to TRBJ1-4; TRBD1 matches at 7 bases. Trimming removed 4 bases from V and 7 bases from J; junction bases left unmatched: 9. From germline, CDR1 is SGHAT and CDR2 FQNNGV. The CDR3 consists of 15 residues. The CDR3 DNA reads TGTGCCAGCAGCTGGAACAGGGGCGCGGTTGAAAAACTGTTTTTT. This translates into CASSWNRGAVEKLFF.

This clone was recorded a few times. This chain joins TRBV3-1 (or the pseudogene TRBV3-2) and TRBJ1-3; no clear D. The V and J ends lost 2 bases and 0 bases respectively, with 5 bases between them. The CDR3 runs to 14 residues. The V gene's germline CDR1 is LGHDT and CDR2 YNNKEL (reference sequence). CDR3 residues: CASSQFSSGNTIYF. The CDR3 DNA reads TGTGCCAGCAGCCAATTTAGCTCTGGAAACACCATATATTTT.

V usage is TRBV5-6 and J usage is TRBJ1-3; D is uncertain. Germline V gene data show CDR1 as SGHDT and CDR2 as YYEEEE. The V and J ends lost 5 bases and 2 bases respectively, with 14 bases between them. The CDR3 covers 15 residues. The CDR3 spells CASSGSRGAGNTIYF. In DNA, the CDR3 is TGTGCCAGCAGTGGCTCGCGTGGAGCTGGAAACACCATATATTTT.

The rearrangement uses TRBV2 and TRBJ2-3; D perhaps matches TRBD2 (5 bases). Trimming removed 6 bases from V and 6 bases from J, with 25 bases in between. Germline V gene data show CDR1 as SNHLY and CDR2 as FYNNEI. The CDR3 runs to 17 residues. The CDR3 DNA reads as TGTGCCAGCAGCGGCGGAGAGGGATTCAGTTCCTGGGATACGCAGTATTTT. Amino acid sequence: CASSGGEGFSSWDTQYF.

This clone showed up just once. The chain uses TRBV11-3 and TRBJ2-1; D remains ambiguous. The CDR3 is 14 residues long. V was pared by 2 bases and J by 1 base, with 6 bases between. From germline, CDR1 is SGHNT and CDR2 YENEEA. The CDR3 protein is CASSLIVSYNEQFF. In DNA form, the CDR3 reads TGTGCCAGCAGCTTAATCGTTTCCTACAATGAGCAGTTCTTC.

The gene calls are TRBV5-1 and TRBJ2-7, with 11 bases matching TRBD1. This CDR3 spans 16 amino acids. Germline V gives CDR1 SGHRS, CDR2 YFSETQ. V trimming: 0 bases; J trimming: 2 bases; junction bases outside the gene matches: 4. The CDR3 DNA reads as TGCGCCAGCAGCTTGGGGGACAGGGGGGCAACCTACGAGCAGTACTTC. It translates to CASSLGDRGATYEQYF.

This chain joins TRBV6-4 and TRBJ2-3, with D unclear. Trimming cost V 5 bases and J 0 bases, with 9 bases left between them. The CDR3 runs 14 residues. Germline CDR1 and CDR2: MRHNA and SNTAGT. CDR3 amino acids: CASSSSASTDTQYF. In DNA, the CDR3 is TGTGCCAGCAGTTCCAGTGCTAGCACAGATACGCAGTATTTT.

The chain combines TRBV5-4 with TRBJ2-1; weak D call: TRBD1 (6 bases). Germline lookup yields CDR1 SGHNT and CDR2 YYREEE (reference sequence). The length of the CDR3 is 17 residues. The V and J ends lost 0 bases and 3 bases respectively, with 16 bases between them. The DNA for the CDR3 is TGTGCCAGCAGCTTGGAGCCGACAGGTGGGTTCTACAATGAGCAGTTCTTC. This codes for CASSLEPTGGFYNEQFF. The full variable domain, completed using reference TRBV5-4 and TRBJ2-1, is ETGVTQSPTHLIKTRGQQVTLRCSSQSGHNTVSWYQQALGQGPQFIFQYYREEENGRGNFPPRFSGLQFPNYSSELNVNALELDDSALYLCASSLEPTGGFYNEQFFGPGTRLTVL.

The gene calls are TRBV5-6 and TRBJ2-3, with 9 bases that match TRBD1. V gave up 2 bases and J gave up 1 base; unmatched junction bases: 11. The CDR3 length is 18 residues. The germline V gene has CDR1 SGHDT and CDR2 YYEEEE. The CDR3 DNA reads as TGTGCCAGCAGCTTACTCCTCCGGGACAGGGAGCGCACAGATACGCAGTATTTT. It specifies CASSLLLRDRERTDTQYF.

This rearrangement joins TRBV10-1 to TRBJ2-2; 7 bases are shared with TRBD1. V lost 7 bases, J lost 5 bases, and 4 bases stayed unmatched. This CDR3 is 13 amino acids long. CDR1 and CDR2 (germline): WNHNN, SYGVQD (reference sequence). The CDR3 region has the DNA TGCGCCAGCAAGGGGGCGTGGACCGGGGAGCTGTTTTTT. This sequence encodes CASKGAWTGELFF.